Listed here is a single T cell receptor (beta chain). Its antigen is unidentified. In germline, CDR1 is WNHNN, CDR2 SYGVQD (reference sequence). With 5 bases removed from V and 9 bases from J, the gap between germline ends came to 14 bases. The CDR3 is 13 residues long. Data came from immunoSEQ multiplex PCR; TCRdb stores just in-frame clones and leaves some out. The sample lists approximately 76,000 clones, around 76% occurring once. This sample stems from a study of radiotherapy plus CTLA-4 blockade in lung cancer. Overall study results and limits: Following radiotherapy plus ipilimumab, tumor-derived TCR clones expanded in the blood.

This clonotype was obtained from a human donor with non-small cell lung cancer who had a partial response to radiotherapy plus ipilimumab. Some clones in this sample may be carry-over from other donors' samples. Sequenced here: peripheral blood, sampled from a patient treated with radiotherapy plus ipilimumab. The chain is built from TRBV10-1 and TRBJ2-1, with D uncertain. This CDR3 reads CASSPSNFGEQFF. The DNA of the CDR3 is TGCGCCAGCAGTCCGTCTAATTTCGGTGAGCAGTTCTTC.